Each of the 9 T cell receptor beta chains below was sequenced from the same sample in a study of cytomegalovirus exposure and HLA in healthy donors. This PCR relied on a set of 60 Vbeta primers and 13 Jbeta primers. Some clones are missing from TCRdb's copy, which holds only in-frame ones; the method was immunoSEQ multiplex PCR. The sample lists 200,000 to 250,000 clones; 82% were seen once. Material for sequencing was PBMCs. All receptors come from a woman in her forties in good health and CMV-seropositive.

The gene calls are TRBV2 and TRBJ2-5; D is unclear. The germline V gene encodes CDR1 SNHLY and CDR2 FYNNEI. CDR3 size: 15 residues. V lost 3 bases to trimming and J lost 5 bases, with 16 bases between them. The CDR3 region is CASSDALVIRETQYF. The CDR3 DNA follows: TGTGCCAGCAGTGATGCCCTAGTGATCCGGGAGACCCAGTACTTC. The whole variable domain, remainder taken from reference TRBV2 and TRBJ2-5, is EPEVTQTPSHQVTQMGQEVILRCVPISNHLYFYWYRQILGQKVEFLVSFYNNEISEKSEIFDDQFSVERPDGSNFTLKIRSTKLEDSAMYFCASSDALVIRETQYFGPGTRLLVL.

This chain links TRBV11-1 with TRBJ2-5; D perhaps matches TRBD2 (6 bases). Germline CDR1 and CDR2: SGHAT and FQDESV (reference sequence). The length of the CDR3 is 17 residues. Trimming stripped 5 bases from V and 4 bases from J, with 23 bases between. The DNA of the CDR3 is TGTGCCAGCAGCCCAAACCTAGCAGGAGGGAATTTAGAGACCCAGTACTTC. Translating gives CASSPNLAGGNLETQYF. The complete variable domain, with remaining parts taken from reference TRBV11-1 and TRBJ2-5, reads EAEVAQSPRYKITEKSQAVAFWCDPISGHATLYWYRQILGQGPELLVQFQDESVVDDSQLPKDRFSAERLKGVDSTLKIQPAELGDSAMYLCASSPNLAGGNLETQYFGPGTRLLVL.

V usage is TRBV27 and J usage is TRBJ1-2; 7 bases match TRBD1. The V segment lost 5 bases and the J segment 4 bases; nucleotides outside the gene matches: 10. Germline lookup yields CDR1 MNHEY and CDR2 SMNVEV (reference sequence). The CDR3 length is 15 residues. CDR3 loop: CASSPWDSSSYGYTF. CDR3 in DNA: TGTGCCAGCAGTCCATGGGACAGTAGTAGCTATGGCTACACCTTC.

V usage is TRBV5-1 and J usage is TRBJ1-3, with D possibly matching TRBD1 (6 bases). V was pared by 4 bases and J by 0 bases, with 14 bases between. The CDR3 spans 16 residues. Per the germline V gene, CDR1 is SGHRS and CDR2 is YFSETQ. The CDR3 loop is CASSLAGARSGNTIYF. In nucleotides, the CDR3 is TGCGCCAGCAGCCTGGCAGGGGCCCGCTCTGGAAACACCATATATTTT.

This chain joins TRBV13 and TRBJ2-7; the match to TRBD2 covers 13 bases. The CDR3 loop spans 17 amino acids. V was pared by 1 base and J by 2 bases, with 5 bases of the junction left unmatched. The germline V gene encodes CDR1 PRHDT and CDR2 FYEKMQ (reference sequence). This CDR3 reads CASSLVTSGGQPYEQYF. CDR3 coding DNA: TGTGCCAGCAGCTTAGTGACTAGCGGGGGGCAACCCTACGAGCAGTACTTC.

V gene TRBV18 combines with J gene TRBJ1-4, with a tentative D call TRBD1 (5 bases). The CDR3 spans 15 residues. V lost 4 bases and J lost 4, with 13 bases in between. Germline CDR1 reads KGHSH; CDR2 reads LQKENI. CDR3 region: CASSQNQGYNEKLFF. The CDR3 DNA reads TGTGCCAGCTCACAGAATCAGGGATATAATGAAAAACTGTTTTTT.

The chain uses TRBV7-9 and TRBJ1-1; D is possibly TRBD1 (6 bases). The CDR3 length is 13 residues. The V end was cut by 3 bases, the J end by 5 bases, with 10 bases between. Per germline, CDR1 SEHNR and CDR2 FQNEAQ (reference sequence). The CDR3 DNA follows: TGTGCCAGCAGCTTTGAGGGGGAAACTGAAGCTTTCTTT. It yields the protein CASSFEGETEAFF.

The genes are TRBV28 and TRBJ1-1; D unclear. This CDR3 region has 12 residues. Trimming stripped 2 bases from V and 4 bases from J, with 5 bases between. Germline loops: CDR1 MDHEN, CDR2 SYDVKM. This CDR3 is CASSLALTEAFF. DNA of the CDR3: TGTGCCAGCAGTTTAGCACTCACTGAAGCTTTCTTT.

J is TRBJ2-7 and V is TRBV25-1, with 10 nucleotides matching TRBD1. CDR1 is MGHDK, CDR2 SYGVNS, per germline. CDR3 length equals 15 residues. With V trimmed by 7 bases and J by 3 bases, 9 bases remained unmatched. The CDR3 sequence is CASNRPGTGDYEQYF. The CDR3 bases are TGTGCCAGCAACAGGCCCGGGACAGGGGACTACGAGCAGTACTTC.